The 18 T cell receptor beta chains below all came from one sample that was sequenced in a study of T cell clonality in common variable immunodeficiency. The repertoire was sequenced with immunoSEQ multiplex PCR; TCRdb's copy has only in-frame clones and lacks some. Altogether tens of thousands of clones were found in the sample, and no singletons occur. The sequencing sample was made of peripheral blood mononuclear cells. The source is a person between 18 and 70 years old in good health.

This clone was seen at least ten times. The CDR3 goes on 3 residues after the read ends, and that part is filled in from the germline J gene. The gene calls are TRBV7-9 and TRBJ2-3, with D perhaps matching TRBD1 (6 bases). This CDR3 has 14 amino acids. Per the germline V gene, CDR1 is SEHNR and CDR2 is FQNEAQ (reference sequence). With 2 bases removed from V and 6 bases from J, the gap between germline ends came to 12 bases. The CDR3 spells CASSLKGVSDTQYF. The part of the CDR3 DNA that was read is TGTGCCAGCAGCTTAAAGGGGGTGTCGGATACG.

This clone was found many times. The CDR3 end falls 3 residues outside the read, so it is completed with the germline J gene. The same CDR3 arises from other DNA sequences in this sample as well. The chain has TRBV20-1 and TRBJ2-1, with D perhaps TRBD2 (5 bases). CDR1 DFQATT and CDR2 SNEGSKA come from the germline V gene (reference sequence). V lost 2 bases, J lost 9 bases, and 8 bases lay in between. This CDR3 spans 11 amino acids. The DNA read from the CDR3 is TGCAGTGCTAGACTAGCCCCTGAG. This gives the protein CSARLAPE. The full CDR3 protein reads CSARLAPEQFF.

Ten or more counts support this clone. The read finishes 3 residues shy of the CDR3 end, and the germline J gene is used to complete it. The chain is built from TRBV7-3 and TRBJ2-2; 11 positions match TRBD1. The V segment lost 8 bases and the J segment 3 bases; nucleotides outside the gene matches: 5. This CDR3 contains 15 residues. CDR1 is SGHTA, CDR2 FQGTGA, per germline. The covered CDR3 bases are TGTGCCAGCGGCCCGGGACAGGGGGACACCGGGGAG. The encoded protein is CASGPGQGDTGE. The full-length CDR3 reads as CASGPGQGDTGELFF.

This clone was found many times. With the read ending 3 residues before the CDR3 end, the germline J gene is used to fill in that end. The identical CDR3 is also encoded by other nucleotide sequences in the sample. The chain uses TRBV19 and TRBJ2-5; D unclear. The V and J ends lost 4 bases and 4 bases respectively, with 10 bases between them. CDR1 is LNHDA and CDR2 is SQIVND in the germline V gene (reference sequence). The CDR3 spans 13 residues. CDR3 protein: CASSTLEAETQYF. The CDR3 DNA, read in part, is TGTGCCAGTAGTACCCTAGAAGCAGAGACC.

This clone was counted many times. The read finishes 3 residues shy of the CDR3 end, and the germline J gene is used to complete it. The chain uses TRBV2 and TRBJ2-1, with D perhaps matching TRBD2 (5 bases). This CDR3 comprises 13 residues. Germline CDR1 and CDR2: SNHLY and FYNNEI. V shed 5 bases and J shed 9 bases, with 14 bases lying between them. CDR3 protein: CASSLAQRSEQFF. CDR3 bases read: TGTGCCAGCAGTCTCGCCCAGCGGAGTGAG.

Many counts were recorded for this clone. The sequenced fragment ends 3 residues before the CDR3 boundary, so the rest is inferred from the germline J gene. The chain carries TRBV12-3 or TRBV12-4 and TRBJ1-2; no firm D call. The length of the CDR3 is 13 residues. V gave up 6 bases and J gave up 5 bases, with 13 bases separating them. CDR3 bases read: TGTGCCAGCAGCTTAACCACGGGGTATGGC. Translated, it gives CASSLTTGYG. The CDR3 in its entirety is CASSLTTGYGYTF.

This clone was detected many times. The read terminates 3 residues ahead of where the CDR3 ends, so the germline J gene completes it. The chain employs TRBV2 and TRBJ2-1, with D possibly matching TRBD1 (5 bases). CDR1 is SNHLY, CDR2 FYNNEI, per germline. There are 13 residues in the CDR3. Trimming cost V 4 bases and J 3 bases, with 7 bases left between them. The sequenced part of the CDR3 DNA is TGTGCCAGCAGTGTTCAGGGCTACAATGAG. Amino acids: CASSVQGYNE. The whole CDR3 protein reads CASSVQGYNEQFF.

There are many counts of this clone. Read data end 3 residues before the CDR3 end; the end is taken from the germline J gene. The V call is TRBV10-3, the J call TRBJ2-5; a possible D gene is TRBD2 (5 bases). CDR1 and CDR2 (germline): ENHRY, SYGVKD. The CDR3 extends over 16 amino acids. V gave up 0 bases and J gave up 4 bases, with 15 bases separating them. The CDR3 DNA, read in part, is TGTGCCATCAGTGAGTCTAACGGGGTGAAGGGAGAGACC. This sequence encodes CAISESNGVKGET. The complete CDR3 protein is CAISESNGVKGETQYF.

This clone was counted between two and nine times. The read finishes 3 residues shy of the CDR3 end, and the germline J gene is used to complete it. The chain uses TRBV13 and TRBJ2-3, with 12 nucleotides matching TRBD2. The CDR3 length is 20 residues. After removal of 2 bases from V and 4 bases from J, the junction contained 16 bases not matched to a gene. CDR1 is PRHDT, CDR2 FYEKMQ, per germline (reference sequence). Incomplete CDR3 DNA: TGTGCCAGCAGCTTATACGTTAGGTCTAGCGGGAGGGCGGTGCCAGATACG. Translation gives CASSLYVRSSGRAVPDT. The whole CDR3 reads CASSLYVRSSGRAVPDTQYF.

Ten or more counts support this clone. The read finishes 3 residues shy of the CDR3 end, and the germline J gene is used to complete it. This chain uses TRBV19 with TRBJ1-1; 10 nucleotides match TRBD1. The germline V gene has CDR1 LNHDA and CDR2 SQIVND (reference sequence). The CDR3 covers 14 residues. V lost 6 bases to trimming and J lost 3 bases; unmatched junction nucleotides: 4. CDR3 DNA, as far as it was read: TGTGCCAGTAGCCAGGGACAGGGGTACACTGAA. This gives the protein CASSQGQGYTE. The CDR3 as a whole reads CASSQGQGYTEAFF.

This clone was detected many times. The CDR3 end is not reached by the read, which stops 3 residues before it; the germline J gene fills it in. The chain combines TRBV10-1 with TRBJ2-1, with a weak D call TRBD2 (6 bases). The CDR3 is made up of 19 amino acids. V was pared by 3 bases and J by 0 bases, with 21 bases between. Germline CDR1 and CDR2: WNHNN and SYGVQD (reference sequence). The sequenced CDR3 bases are TGCGCCAGCAGTGATTCGACCCCTTCTAGCGTCGGCTCCTACAATGAG. As protein: CASSDSTPSSVGSYNE. The CDR3 as a whole reads CASSDSTPSSVGSYNEQFF.

This clone has at least ten counts. The CDR3 is cut off 3 residues early in the read; its end comes from the germline J gene. The genes are TRBV20-1 and TRBJ2-5; 7 bases fit TRBD1. Germline CDR1 and CDR2: DFQATT and SNEGSKA (reference sequence). CDR3 length: 14 residues. Trimming took 4 bases from V and 1 from J; bases not matched to a gene: 6. CDR3 bases read: TGCAGTGCTACGCCGACAGGGCCCCAAGAGACC. It codes for CSATPTGPQET. The whole CDR3 protein is CSATPTGPQETQYF.

In this sample, this clone turned up many times. From the germline J gene comes the end of the CDR3, since the read stops 3 residues before it. V and J are TRBV4-1 and TRBJ2-7, with D hard to call. The CDR3 covers 16 residues. CDR1 and CDR2 from the germline V gene are MGHRA and YSYEKL. Trimming took off 1 base at V and 3 bases at J, with 16 bases between the two ends. The sequenced CDR3 bases are TGCGCCAGCAGCCAAGTTTCCGGGTTGTCACGCTACGAG. Its translation: CASSQVSGLSRYE. The full CDR3 is CASSQVSGLSRYEQYF.

Ten or more counts support this clone. The read is 3 residues too short to cover the CDR3 end, so that end is filled in from the germline J gene. The chain recombines TRBV18 with TRBJ1-2, with 9 positions matching TRBD1. CDR3 size: 17 residues. Trimming removed 3 bases from V and 1 base from J; junction bases left unmatched: 9. CDR1 is KGHSH, CDR2 LQKENI, per germline. The sequenced part of the CDR3 DNA is TGTGCCAGCTCACCTTTGGACAGGGGCCACTTTAACTATGGC. It yields the protein CASSPLDRGHFNYG. The complete CDR3 reads CASSPLDRGHFNYGYTF.

This clone was found many times. The read ends 3 residues shy of where the CDR3 ends; the end is completed using the germline J gene. The chain recombines TRBV7-9 with TRBJ2-7; D gene uncertain. This CDR3 spans 14 amino acids. V lost 1 base and J lost 2, with 9 bases in between. Germline V lookup: CDR1 SEHNR, CDR2 FQNEAQ (reference sequence). The CDR3 sequence: CASSLVPGTYEQYF. The covered CDR3 bases are TGTGCCAGCAGCTTAGTCCCAGGTACCTACGAG.

This clone was detected ten times or more. From the germline J gene comes the end of the CDR3, since the read stops 3 residues before it. V and J are TRBV5-1 and TRBJ1-2; 10 positions match TRBD1. The CDR3 runs 15 residues. The ends lost 2 bases at V and 5 bases at J; junction bases unmatched: 6. Germline lookup yields CDR1 SGHRS and CDR2 YFSETQ. CDR3 sequence: CASSFAGTGDYGYTF. CDR3 DNA, as far as it was read: TGCGCCAGCAGCTTTGCAGGGACAGGGGATTATGGC.

This clone was detected many times. The CDR3 bases that were read are TGCAGTGCTCCCCTCAGAGCTAACTATGGC. It encodes CSAPLRANYG. The complete CDR3 reads CSAPLRANYGYTF. V and J are TRBV20-1 and TRBJ1-2, with D hard to call. Coverage ceases 3 residues before the CDR3 finishes, and the germline J gene fills in the end. The CDR3 consists of 13 residues. V was cut by 5 bases and J by 0 bases, with 10 bases left in between. The germline CDR1 and CDR2 sequences are DFQATT and SNEGSKA (reference sequence).

This clone was counted many times. CDR3 sequence reads: CASSIALALTYNEQFF. The CDR3 bases that were read are TGTGCCAGTAGTATAGCTCTAGCGTTAACCTACAATGAG. The chain is built from TRBV19 and TRBJ2-1; D perhaps matches TRBD2 (6 bases). The sequenced fragment ends 3 residues before the CDR3 boundary, so the rest is inferred from the germline J gene. From germline, CDR1 is LNHDA and CDR2 SQIVND (reference sequence). The CDR3 spans 16 residues. V lost 1 base and J 2 bases, leaving 12 bases between the germline ends. Using reference TRBV19 and TRBJ2-1 for the parts outside the CDR3, the full variable domain is DGGITQSPKYLFRKEGQNVTLSCEQNLNHDAMYWYRQDPGQGLRLIYYSQIVNDFQKGDIAEGYSVSREKKESFPLTVTSAQKNPTAFYLCASSIALALTYNEQFFGPGTRLTVL.